These 17 T cell receptor beta chains were sequenced from one sample in a study of blood T cell repertoires in COVID-19. The assay was immunoSEQ multiplex PCR, and TCRdb's table has in-frame clones only and misses some. The sample includes some 47,000 clones, around 84% seen only once; the top ten take 35% to 50%. Sequenced material: peripheral blood. All receptors derive from a human donor in a cohort sampled during active COVID-19.

The chain employs TRBV5-1 and TRBJ1-1, with 7 bases lining up with TRBD1. The CDR3 extends over 14 amino acids. Germline V gives CDR1 SGHRS, CDR2 YFSETQ. Losses at the gene ends were 4 bases for V and 1 base for J; bases not matched to a gene: 4. The CDR3 here is CASSTRQGNTEAFF. CDR3 bases: TGCGCCAGCAGCACCCGACAGGGGAACACTGAAGCTTTCTTT.

The chain is built from TRBV2 and TRBJ2-5; tentative D call: TRBD1 (7 bases). Germline CDR1 SNHLY, CDR2 FYNNEI. Trimming took 7 bases from V and 4 from J, leaving 10 bases between them. CDR3 length: 12 residues. DNA for the CDR3: TGTGCCAGCATCCAGGGGGGAGAGACCCAGTACTTC. Its translation is CASIQGGETQYF. Supplemented by reference TRBV2 and TRBJ2-5, the full variable domain reads EPEVTQTPSHQVTQMGQEVILRCVPISNHLYFYWYRQILGQKVEFLVSFYNNEISEKSEIFDDQFSVERPDGSNFTLKIRSTKLEDSAMYFCASIQGGETQYFGPGTRLLVL.

The genes are TRBV27 and TRBJ1-6; 9 bases match TRBD1. The V gene end was trimmed by 5 bases and the J gene end by 7 bases; junction bases not matched to a gene: 12. This CDR3 has 17 residues. Germline V lookup: CDR1 MNHEY, CDR2 SMNVEV (reference sequence). CDR3 sequence (DNA): TGTGCCAGCAGTCAAAACCGGGACAGGGTGGGGAATTCACCCCTCCACTTT. Protein product: CASSQNRDRVGNSPLHF.

The rearrangement links TRBV12-3 or TRBV12-4 to TRBJ2-5; tentative D call: TRBD1 (6 bases). CDR3 size: 13 residues. The V end was cut by 5 bases, the J end by 4 bases, with 11 bases between. The CDR3 sequence is CASSRDISETQYF. CDR3 sequence (DNA): TGTGCCAGCAGTCGGGACATTTCAGAGACCCAGTACTTC.

The rearrangement joins TRBV5-1 to TRBJ1-6, with 7 bases aligning to TRBD1. The CDR3 is 14 amino acids. The ends lost 4 bases at V and 13 bases at J; junction bases unmatched: 11. Germline values: CDR1 SGHRS, CDR2 YFSETQ. The CDR3 nucleotides are TGCGCCAGCAGCCCTGGACAGGCTAATGGGCCCCTCCACTTT. Translated: CASSPGQANGPLHF.

The rearrangement links TRBV12-5 to TRBJ1-1, with D uncertain. The V gene lost 7 bases and the J gene lost 3 bases, with 15 bases spanning the gap. The CDR3 loop spans 14 amino acids. The germline gives CDR1 LGHNT, CDR2 FRNRAP. CDR3 coding DNA: TGTGCTAGTGCCGGAAGCACGGGAGACACTGAAGCTTTCTTT. It is translated as CASAGSTGDTEAFF.

The chain has TRBV4-3 and TRBJ2-2, with D possibly TRBD2 on 6 matching bases. The CDR3 covers 16 residues. Germline loops: CDR1 LGHNA, CDR2 YSLEER. V shed 1 base and J shed 1 base, with 10 bases lying between them. The CDR3 loop reads CASSQVGGVNTGELFF. CDR3 coding DNA: TGCGCCAGCAGCCAAGTCGGAGGGGTGAACACCGGGGAGCTGTTTTTT.

The V and J genes are TRBV4-1 and TRBJ2-1, with D possibly TRBD1 on 6 matching bases. Germline values: CDR1 MGHRA, CDR2 YSYEKL. The V end was cut by 5 bases, the J end by 7 bases, with 15 bases between. CDR3 size: 14 residues. CDR3 protein: CASSNRVLGNEQFF. CDR3 DNA: TGCGCCAGCAGCAACAGGGTCCTGGGGAATGAGCAGTTCTTC.

This chain joins TRBV2 and TRBJ2-5; D uncertain. Trimming cost V 10 bases and J 5 bases, with 14 bases left between them. Per germline, CDR1 SNHLY and CDR2 FYNNEI. The CDR3 loop spans 12 amino acids. CDR3 in DNA: TGTGCCACCGCTGCGCGTCGGGAGACCCAGTACTTC. Residues: CATAARRETQYF.

The chain joins TRBV11-2 to TRBJ1-5, with D perhaps TRBD1 (6 bases). The CDR3 consists of 13 residues. Germline V gives CDR1 SGHAT, CDR2 FQNNGV. Trimming shortened V by 5 bases and J by 2 bases, and 7 bases separated the two germline ends. This CDR3 reads CASSRQGNQPQHF. The CDR3 coding sequence is TGTGCCAGCAGCCGACAGGGCAATCAGCCCCAGCATTTT. The whole variable domain, filled in from reference TRBV11-2 and TRBJ1-5, reads EAGVAQSPRYKIIEKRQSVAFWCNPISGHATLYWYQQILGQGPKLLIQFQNNGVVDDSQLPKDRFSAERLKGVDSTLKIQPAKLEDSAVYLCASSRQGNQPQHFGDGTRLSIL.

A note on this clone: Sequence at one end of the junction differs from germline and may be a read error. The gene calls are TRBV27 and TRBJ1-2; D is undetermined. The germline CDR1 and CDR2 sequences are MNHEY and SMNVEV (reference sequence). The CDR3 runs to 14 residues. This chain's CDR3 is CASSPYRTDDGCTF. In DNA form, the CDR3 reads TGTGCCAGCAGTCCATACCGGACTGATGATGGCTGCACCTTC.

This rearrangement joins TRBV3-1 (or the pseudogene TRBV3-2) to TRBJ1-3, with D tentatively TRBD1 (6 bases). V lost 5 bases, J lost 0 bases, and 14 bases lay in between. From germline, CDR1 is LGHDT and CDR2 YNNKEL (reference sequence). The CDR3 extends over 16 amino acids. CDR3 nucleotides: TGTGCCAGCAGCTCTCTCGACAGGCCCTCTGGAAACACCATATATTTT. This gives the protein CASSSLDRPSGNTIYF.

V usage is TRBV7-9 and J usage is TRBJ2-3, with a weak D call TRBD1 (5 bases). Per the germline V gene, CDR1 is SEHNR and CDR2 is FQNEAQ (reference sequence). Trimming cost V 6 bases and J 3 bases, with 13 bases left between them. The CDR3 sequence is 14 residues long. The CDR3 spells CASSRFGATDTQYF. DNA of the CDR3: TGTGCCAGCAGTAGATTTGGGGCGACAGATACGCAGTATTTT.

The CDR3 loop is CASSPRQGWKLFF. The CDR3 region has the DNA TGTGCCAGCAGTCCCCGACAGGGTTGGAAACTGTTTTTT. The chain employs TRBV27 and TRBJ1-4; the match to TRBD1 covers 7 bases. The CDR3 extends over 13 amino acids. From germline, CDR1 is MNHEY and CDR2 SMNVEV (reference sequence). Trimming cost V 5 bases and J 11 bases; bases outside gene matches: 8. The variable domain in full, completed from reference TRBV27 and TRBJ1-4, reads EAQVTQNPRYLITVTGKKLTVTCSQNMNHEYMSWYRQDPGLGLRQIYYSMNVEVTDKGDVPEGYKVSRKEKRNFPLILESPSPNQTSLYFCASSPRQGWKLFFGSGTQLSVL.

This chain links TRBV7-9 with TRBJ2-2; tentative D call: TRBD1 (5 bases). The CDR3 runs to 17 residues. The ends were cut back, 5 bases at V and 6 bases at J, with 22 bases in the middle. Germline V gene lookup returns CDR1 SEHNR and CDR2 FQNEAQ (reference sequence). The CDR3 DNA sequence: TGTGCCAGCAGCCGTTCTAGGGGCCCCGAACACCCCGGGGAGCTGTTTTTT. This sequence encodes CASSRSRGPEHPGELFF. The full variable domain, rest sourced from reference TRBV7-9 and TRBJ2-2, is DTGVSQNPRHKITKRGQNVTFRCDPISEHNRLYWYRQTLGQGPEFLTYFQNEAQLEKSRLLSDRFSAERPKGSFSTLEIQRTEQGDSAMYLCASSRSRGPEHPGELFFGEGSRLTVL.

This chain joins TRBV7-6 and TRBJ2-7, with 8 bases matching TRBD2. CDR1 is SGHVS, CDR2 FNYEAQ, per germline. The CDR3 loop spans 15 amino acids. V gave up 5 bases and J gave up 3 bases; unmatched junction bases: 9. The DNA for the CDR3 is TGTGCCAGCAGCCCGCCCGGGACTAGTTTCTACGAGCAGTACTTC. Translation: CASSPPGTSFYEQYF.

The chain uses TRBV24-1 and TRBJ2-2, with 8 nucleotides matching TRBD1. The ends lost 5 bases at V and 6 bases at J; junction bases unmatched: 4. The CDR3 covers 14 residues. The germline V gene has CDR1 KGHDR and CDR2 SFDVKD. As DNA, the CDR3 is TGTGCCACCAGTGGGACAGGGCTTGCCGGGGAGCTGTTTTTT. This encodes CATSGTGLAGELFF.